This entry lists 3 T cell receptor beta chains sequenced from one sample in a study of CD8+ T cells in alopecia areata. cDNA prepared by RNA extraction and subsequent reverse transcription served as the template for sequencing. The data were produced by immunoSEQ multiplex PCR, yet TCRdb's version contains in-frame clones alone and is incomplete. The sample consists of under 350,000 clones, roughly 60% of them appearing once. Documented treatment: oral pan-JAK inhibitor, 5-10 mg twice daily. This material consisted of CD4+ T cells sorted from blood, taken at week 24, from a patient treated with tofacitinib. These receptors were collected from a human donor with alopecia areata.

The chain carries TRBV7-6 and TRBJ2-2, with D hard to call. V was shortened by 1 base and J by 9 bases, with 6 bases between the two germline ends. The germline CDR1 and CDR2 sequences are SGHVS and FNYEAQ. The CDR3 has 12 amino acids. In DNA form, the CDR3 reads TGTGCCAGCAGCTTAGTGCTGAGGGAGCTGTTTTTT. As protein: CASSLVLRELFF.

This clone was picked up a small number of times. The chain is built from TRBV29-1 and TRBJ1-2; D gene unclear. The germline V gene has CDR1 SQVTM and CDR2 ANQGSEA. The CDR3 totals 11 residues. Trimming stripped 7 bases from V and 3 bases from J, with 9 bases between. CDR3 nucleotide sequence: TGCAGCGCCGTCCGGGACTATGGCTACACCTTC. It codes for CSAVRDYGYTF.

The chain carries TRBV7-9 and TRBJ2-4, with 8 bases fitting TRBD1. The CDR3 contains 16 residues. V lost 1 base, J lost 0 bases, and 2 bases stayed unmatched. Germline CDR1 is SEHNR and CDR2 is FQNEAQ (reference sequence). CDR3 DNA sequence: TGTGCCAGCAGCTTAGGCAGGGGGCCAGCCAAAAACATTCAGTACTTC. It yields the protein CASSLGRGPAKNIQYF.